This TCR beta chain was sequenced in a study of blood T cell repertoires in COVID-19. Study context: Spain, Italy and the United States supplied samples that represented acute and convalescent COVID-19. Sources were T cells, B-cell-depleted T cells, or PBMCs; the material itself was cDNA or gDNA.

Profiling relied on immunoSEQ multiplex PCR, and the TCRdb table lists in-frame clones only, not all of them. The sample has some 78,000 clones; 90% are singletons. Specimen: peripheral blood. This sequence originates from a woman aged 45-65 years in a cohort sampled during active COVID-19.

CDR3 sequence (DNA): TGTGCCAGTAGTATAGGGGCCACTGAAGCTTTCTTT. It encodes CASSIGATEAFF. The chain uses TRBV19 and TRBJ1-1; D remains unclear. The CDR3 length is 12 residues. Germline CDR1 and CDR2: LNHDA and SQIVND (reference sequence). Trimming stripped 1 base from V and 4 bases from J, with 4 bases between. The whole variable domain, filled in from reference TRBV19 and TRBJ1-1, reads DGGITQSPKYLFRKEGQNVTLSCEQNLNHDAMYWYRQDPGQGLRLIYYSQIVNDFQKGDIAEGYSVSREKKESFPLTVTSAQKNPTAFYLCASSIGATEAFFGQGTRLTVV.